The clone carrying this T cell receptor (beta chain) is categorized as medium-sized. Its specificity is unknown. This specimen comes from a study of breast tumors, draining lymph nodes, adjacent tissues. Study-level findings and limits: Tumor and nontumor repertoires were significantly more similar in luminal-like than in basal-like breast cancer. Compared with lymph nodes, tumors were less diverse; compared with nontumor tissue, more.

TCRdb independently ran MiXCR on the multiplex PCR reads; one entry per CDR3 protein. This sample carries under 25,000 distinct CDR3 sequences, around 50% of them seen once, and the ten largest clones take roughly 13%. Germline V gene data show CDR1 as SGHTA and CDR2 as FQGNSA. This CDR3 contains 14 residues. V was shortened by 1 base and J by 5 bases, with 9 bases between the two germline ends. This TCR came from a female donor with breast cancer. Some clones in this sample may be carry-over from other donors' samples. The sequenced sample consisted of breast tumor tissue. The rearrangement joins TRBV7-2 to TRBJ1-5; unclear D gene. CDR3 nucleotide sequence: TGTGCCAGCAGCTTAGTCACAATACATCAGCCCCAGCATTTT. It is translated as CASSLVTIHQPQHF.